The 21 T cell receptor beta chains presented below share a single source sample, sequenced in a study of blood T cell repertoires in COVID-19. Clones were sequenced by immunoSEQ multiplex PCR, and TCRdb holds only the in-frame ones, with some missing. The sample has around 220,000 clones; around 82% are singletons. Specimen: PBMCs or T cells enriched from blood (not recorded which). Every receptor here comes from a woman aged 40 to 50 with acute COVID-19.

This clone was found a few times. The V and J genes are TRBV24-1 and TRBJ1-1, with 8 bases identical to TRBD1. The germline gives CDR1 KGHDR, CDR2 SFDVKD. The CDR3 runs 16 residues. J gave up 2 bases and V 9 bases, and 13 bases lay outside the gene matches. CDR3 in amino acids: CATASGRTGHNTEAFF. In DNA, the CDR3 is TGTGCCACCGCATCCGGGAGGACAGGGCATAACACTGAAGCTTTCTTT.

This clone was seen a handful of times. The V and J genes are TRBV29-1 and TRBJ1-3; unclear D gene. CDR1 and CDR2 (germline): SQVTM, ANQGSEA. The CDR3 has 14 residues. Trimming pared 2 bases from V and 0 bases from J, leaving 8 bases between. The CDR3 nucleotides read TGCAGCGTTGAAACGGGTAGCTCTGGAAACACCATATATTTT. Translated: CSVETGSSGNTIYF.

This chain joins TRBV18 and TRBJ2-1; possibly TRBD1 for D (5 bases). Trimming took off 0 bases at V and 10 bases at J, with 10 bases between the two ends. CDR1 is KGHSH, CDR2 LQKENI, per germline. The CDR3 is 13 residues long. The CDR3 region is CASSPPARQEQFF. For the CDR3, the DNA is TGTGCCAGCTCACCACCTGCGAGACAGGAGCAGTTCTTC. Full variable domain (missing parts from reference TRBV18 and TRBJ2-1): NAGVMQNPRHLVRRRGQEARLRCSPMKGHSHVYWYRQLPEEGLKFMVYLQKENIIDESGMPKERFSAEFPKEGPSILRIQQVVRGDSAAYFCASSPPARQEQFFGPGTRLTVL.

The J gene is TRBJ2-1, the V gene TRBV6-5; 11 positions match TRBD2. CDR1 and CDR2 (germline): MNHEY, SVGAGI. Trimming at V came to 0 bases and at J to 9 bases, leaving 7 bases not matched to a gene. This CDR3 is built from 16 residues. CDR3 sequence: CASSYSSLAGGSEQFF. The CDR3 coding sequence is TGTGCCAGCAGTTACTCGAGCCTAGCGGGGGGAAGTGAGCAGTTCTTC.

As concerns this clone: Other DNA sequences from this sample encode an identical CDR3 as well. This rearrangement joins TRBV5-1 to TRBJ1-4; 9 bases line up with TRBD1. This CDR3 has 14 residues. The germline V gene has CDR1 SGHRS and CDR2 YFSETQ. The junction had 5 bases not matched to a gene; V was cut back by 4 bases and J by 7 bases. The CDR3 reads CASSPGTGSEKLFF. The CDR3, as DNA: TGCGCCAGCAGCCCAGGGACAGGGAGTGAAAAACTGTTTTTT.

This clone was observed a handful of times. The CDR3 reads CASSLERTGGTRGYTF. CDR3 DNA: TGTGCCAGCAGCTTAGAAAGGACAGGGGGTACGAGAGGCTACACCTTC. The chain combines TRBV7-2 with TRBJ1-2; 10 nucleotides align to TRBD1. This CDR3 has 16 amino acids. Per the germline V gene, CDR1 is SGHTA and CDR2 is FQGNSA. V shed 1 base and J 8 bases; nucleotides not matched to a gene: 10.

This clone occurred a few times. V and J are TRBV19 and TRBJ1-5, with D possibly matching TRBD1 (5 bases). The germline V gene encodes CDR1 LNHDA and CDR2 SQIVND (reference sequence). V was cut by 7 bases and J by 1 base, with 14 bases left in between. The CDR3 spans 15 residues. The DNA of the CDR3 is TGTGCCAGTATCCGTAACGGGGGAAGCAATCAGCCCCAGCATTTT. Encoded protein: CASIRNGGSNQPQHF.

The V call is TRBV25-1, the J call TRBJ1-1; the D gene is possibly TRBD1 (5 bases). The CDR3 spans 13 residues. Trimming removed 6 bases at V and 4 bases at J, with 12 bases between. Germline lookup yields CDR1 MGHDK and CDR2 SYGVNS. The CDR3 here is CASSLQATTEAFF. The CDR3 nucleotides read TGTGCCAGCAGCCTACAGGCAACCACTGAAGCTTTCTTT.

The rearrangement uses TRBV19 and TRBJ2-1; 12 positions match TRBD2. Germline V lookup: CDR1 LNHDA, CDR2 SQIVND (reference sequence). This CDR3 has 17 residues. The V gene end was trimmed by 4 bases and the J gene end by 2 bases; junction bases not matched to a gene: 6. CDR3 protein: CASSTRTSGNPYNEQFF. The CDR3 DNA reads TGTGCCAGTAGTACGCGGACTAGCGGGAACCCCTACAATGAGCAGTTCTTC.

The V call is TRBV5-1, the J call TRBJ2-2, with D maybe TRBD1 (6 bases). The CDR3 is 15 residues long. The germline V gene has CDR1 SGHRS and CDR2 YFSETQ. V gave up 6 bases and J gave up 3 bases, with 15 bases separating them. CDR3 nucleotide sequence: TGCGCCAGCAAGTGGACAGCATCTGACACCGGGGAGCTGTTTTTT. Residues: CASKWTASDTGELFF.

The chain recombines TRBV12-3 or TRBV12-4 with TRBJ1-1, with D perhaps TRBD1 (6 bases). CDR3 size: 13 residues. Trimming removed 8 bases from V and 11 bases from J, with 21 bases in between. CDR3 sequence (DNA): TGTGCCAGCGGGCTAGGGACACCTGCTGGGGCTTTCTTT. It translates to CASGLGTPAGAFF.

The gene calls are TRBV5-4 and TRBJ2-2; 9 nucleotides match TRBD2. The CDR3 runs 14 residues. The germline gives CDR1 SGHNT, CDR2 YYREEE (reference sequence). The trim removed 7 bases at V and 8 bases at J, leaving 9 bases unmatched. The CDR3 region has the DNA TGTGCCAGCGGTTGGATAGCGGGAGCGGGGGAGCTGTTTTTT. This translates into CASGWIAGAGELFF.

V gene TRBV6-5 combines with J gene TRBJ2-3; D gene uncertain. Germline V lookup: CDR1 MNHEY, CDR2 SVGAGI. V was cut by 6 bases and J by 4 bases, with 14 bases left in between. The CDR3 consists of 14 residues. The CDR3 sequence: CASRITESPDTQYF. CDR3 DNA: TGTGCCAGCAGGATCACAGAGTCCCCAGATACGCAGTATTTT.

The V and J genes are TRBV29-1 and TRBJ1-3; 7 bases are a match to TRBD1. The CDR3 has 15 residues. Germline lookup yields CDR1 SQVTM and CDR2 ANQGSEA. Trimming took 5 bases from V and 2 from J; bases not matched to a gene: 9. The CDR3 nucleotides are TGCAGCGTTACAGGGGTCTCGGGTCCTGGAAACACCATATATTTT. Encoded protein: CSVTGVSGPGNTIYF.

In DNA form, the CDR3 reads TGTGCCTGGAGAAAGGGGGCGGGATCACCCCTCCACTTT. This gives the protein CAWRKGAGSPLHF. The chain links TRBV30 to TRBJ1-6; the match to TRBD1 covers 7 bases. Losses at the gene ends were 3 bases for V and 10 bases for J; bases not matched to a gene: 6. Germline V CDR1 and CDR2: GTSNPN, SVGIG (reference sequence). The CDR3 length is 13 residues. The full variable domain, with the rest looked up from reference TRBV30 and TRBJ1-6, is SQTIHQWPATLVQPVGSPLSLECTVEGTSNPNLYWYRQAAGRGLQLLFYSVGIGQISSEVPQNLSASRPQDRQFILSSKKLLLSDSGFYLCAWRKGAGSPLHFGNGTRLTVT.

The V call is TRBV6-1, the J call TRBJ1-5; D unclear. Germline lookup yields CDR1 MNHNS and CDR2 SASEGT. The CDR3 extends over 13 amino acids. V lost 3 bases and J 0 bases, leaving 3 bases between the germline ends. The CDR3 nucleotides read TGTGCCAGCAGTGACGGTAGCAATCAGCCCCAGCATTTT. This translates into CASSDGSNQPQHF.

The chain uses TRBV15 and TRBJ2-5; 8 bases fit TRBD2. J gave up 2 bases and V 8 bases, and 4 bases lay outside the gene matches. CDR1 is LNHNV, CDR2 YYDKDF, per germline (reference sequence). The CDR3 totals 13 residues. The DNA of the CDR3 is TGTGCCACCCGGGGGGGGCTTCAAGAGACCCAGTACTTC. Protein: CATRGGLQETQYF.

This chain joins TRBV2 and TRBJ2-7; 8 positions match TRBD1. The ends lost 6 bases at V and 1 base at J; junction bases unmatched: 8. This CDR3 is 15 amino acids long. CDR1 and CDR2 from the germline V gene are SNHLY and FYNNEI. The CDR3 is CASRRGTGGSYEQYF. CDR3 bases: TGTGCCAGCAGGAGGGGGACAGGCGGTTCCTACGAGCAGTACTTC. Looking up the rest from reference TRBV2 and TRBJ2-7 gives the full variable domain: EPEVTQTPSHQVTQMGQEVILRCVPISNHLYFYWYRQILGQKVEFLVSFYNNEISEKSEIFDDQFSVERPDGSNFTLKIRSTKLEDSAMYFCASRRGTGGSYEQYFGPGTRLTVT.

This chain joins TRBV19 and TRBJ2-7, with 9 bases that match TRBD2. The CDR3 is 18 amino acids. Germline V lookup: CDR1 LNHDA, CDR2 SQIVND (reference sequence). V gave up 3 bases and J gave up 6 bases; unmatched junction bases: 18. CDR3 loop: CASSIVNPGLAFNSEQYF. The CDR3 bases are TGTGCCAGTAGTATCGTCAATCCGGGACTAGCCTTTAATAGCGAGCAGTACTTC.

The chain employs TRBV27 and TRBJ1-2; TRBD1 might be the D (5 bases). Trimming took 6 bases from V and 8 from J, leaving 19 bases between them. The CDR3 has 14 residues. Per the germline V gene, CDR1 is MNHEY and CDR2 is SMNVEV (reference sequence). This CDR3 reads CASSYRQGTKGYTF. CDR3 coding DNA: TGTGCCAGCAGCTATCGTCAGGGAACGAAAGGCTACACCTTC.

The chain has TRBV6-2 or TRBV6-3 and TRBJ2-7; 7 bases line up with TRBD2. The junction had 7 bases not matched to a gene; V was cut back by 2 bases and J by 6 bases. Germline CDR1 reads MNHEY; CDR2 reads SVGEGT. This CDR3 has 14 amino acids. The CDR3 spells CASSYLGGRGEQYF. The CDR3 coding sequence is TGTGCCAGCAGTTACCTTGGAGGGAGGGGCGAGCAGTACTTC.